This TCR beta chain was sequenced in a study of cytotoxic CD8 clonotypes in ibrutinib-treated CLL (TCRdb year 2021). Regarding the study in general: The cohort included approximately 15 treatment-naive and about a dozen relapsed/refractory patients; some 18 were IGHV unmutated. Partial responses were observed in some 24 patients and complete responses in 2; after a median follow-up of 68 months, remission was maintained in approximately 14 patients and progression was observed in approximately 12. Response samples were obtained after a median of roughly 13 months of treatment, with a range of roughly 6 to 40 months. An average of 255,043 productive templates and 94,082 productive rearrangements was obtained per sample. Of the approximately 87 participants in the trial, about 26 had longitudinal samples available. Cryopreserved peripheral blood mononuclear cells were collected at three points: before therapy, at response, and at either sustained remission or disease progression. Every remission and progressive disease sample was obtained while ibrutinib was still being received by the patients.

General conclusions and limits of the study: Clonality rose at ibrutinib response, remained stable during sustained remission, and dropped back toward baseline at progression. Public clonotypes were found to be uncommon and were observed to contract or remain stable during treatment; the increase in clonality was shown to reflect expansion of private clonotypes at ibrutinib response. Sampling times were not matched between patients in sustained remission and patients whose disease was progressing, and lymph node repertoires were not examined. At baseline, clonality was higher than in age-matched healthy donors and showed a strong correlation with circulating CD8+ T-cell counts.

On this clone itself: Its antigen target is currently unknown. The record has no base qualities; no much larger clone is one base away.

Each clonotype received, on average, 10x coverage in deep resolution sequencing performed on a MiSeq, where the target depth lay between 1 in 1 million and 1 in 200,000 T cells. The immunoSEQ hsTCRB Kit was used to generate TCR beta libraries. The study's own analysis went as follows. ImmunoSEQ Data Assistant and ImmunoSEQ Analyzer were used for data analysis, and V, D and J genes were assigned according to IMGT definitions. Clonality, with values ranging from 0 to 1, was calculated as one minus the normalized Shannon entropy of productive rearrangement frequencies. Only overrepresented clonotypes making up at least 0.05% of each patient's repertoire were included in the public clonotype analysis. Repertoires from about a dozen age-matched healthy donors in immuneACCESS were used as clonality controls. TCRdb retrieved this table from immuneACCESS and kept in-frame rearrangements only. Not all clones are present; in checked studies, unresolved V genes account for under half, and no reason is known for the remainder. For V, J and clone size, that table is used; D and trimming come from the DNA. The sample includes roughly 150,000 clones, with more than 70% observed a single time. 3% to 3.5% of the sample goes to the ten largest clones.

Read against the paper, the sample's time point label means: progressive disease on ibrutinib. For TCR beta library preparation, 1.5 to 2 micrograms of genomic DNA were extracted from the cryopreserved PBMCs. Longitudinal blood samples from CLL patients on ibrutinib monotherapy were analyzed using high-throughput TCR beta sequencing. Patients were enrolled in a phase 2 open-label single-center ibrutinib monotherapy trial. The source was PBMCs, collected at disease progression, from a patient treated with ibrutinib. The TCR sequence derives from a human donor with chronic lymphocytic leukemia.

The DNA is TGTGCCAGCAGCTTAGCAGGGCTACCCCAAGAGACCCAGTACTTC. Translated, it reads CASSLAGLPQETQYF. Here the chain combines TRBV11-1 and TRBJ2-5, with no D gene named confidently. From its cysteine to its phenylalanine, the CDR3 spans 15 amino acids. The entry retains the CDR3 DNA only, 45 bases that are in frame from base 1. Looking up the germline V gene (reference sequence) yields CDR1 SGHAT and CDR2 FQDESV. A distance of 9 bases separates the germline ends of V and J, which lose 0 bases and 1 base respectively.